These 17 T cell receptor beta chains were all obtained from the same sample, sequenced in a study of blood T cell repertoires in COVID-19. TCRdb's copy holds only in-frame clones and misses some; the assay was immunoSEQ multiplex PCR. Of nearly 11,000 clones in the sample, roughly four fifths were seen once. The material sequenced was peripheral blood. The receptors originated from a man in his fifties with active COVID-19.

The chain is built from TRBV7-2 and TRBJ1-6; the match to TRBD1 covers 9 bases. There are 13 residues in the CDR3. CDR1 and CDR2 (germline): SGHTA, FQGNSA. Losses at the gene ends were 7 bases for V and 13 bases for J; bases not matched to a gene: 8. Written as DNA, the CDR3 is TGTGCCAGCATCCTGGGACAGGGTCATCCCCTCCACTTT. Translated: CASILGQGHPLHF.

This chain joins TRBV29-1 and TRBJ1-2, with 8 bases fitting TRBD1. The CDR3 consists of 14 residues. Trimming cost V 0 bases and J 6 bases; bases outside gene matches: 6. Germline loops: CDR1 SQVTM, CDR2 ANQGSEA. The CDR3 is CSVEDWTGSDGYTF. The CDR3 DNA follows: TGCAGCGTTGAAGACTGGACAGGGTCAGATGGCTACACCTTC. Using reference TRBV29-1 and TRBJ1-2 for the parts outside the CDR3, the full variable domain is SAVISQKPSRDICQRGTSLTIQCQVDSQVTMMFWYRQQPGQSLTLIATANQGSEATYESGFVIDKFPISRPNLTFSTLTVSNMSPEDSSIYLCSVEDWTGSDGYTFGSGTRLTVV.

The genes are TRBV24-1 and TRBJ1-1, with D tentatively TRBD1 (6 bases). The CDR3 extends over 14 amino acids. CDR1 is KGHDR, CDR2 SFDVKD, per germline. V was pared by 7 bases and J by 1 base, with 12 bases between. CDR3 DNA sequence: TGTGCCACCAGAGAGACAGGCAAGAACACTGAAGCTTTCTTT. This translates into CATRETGKNTEAFF.

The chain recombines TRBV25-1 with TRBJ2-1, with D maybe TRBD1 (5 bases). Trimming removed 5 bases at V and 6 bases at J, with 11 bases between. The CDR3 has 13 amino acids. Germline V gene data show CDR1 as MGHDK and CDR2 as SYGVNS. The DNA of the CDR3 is TGTGCCAGCAGTTTGGACACCATCAATGAGCAGTTCTTC. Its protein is CASSLDTINEQFF.

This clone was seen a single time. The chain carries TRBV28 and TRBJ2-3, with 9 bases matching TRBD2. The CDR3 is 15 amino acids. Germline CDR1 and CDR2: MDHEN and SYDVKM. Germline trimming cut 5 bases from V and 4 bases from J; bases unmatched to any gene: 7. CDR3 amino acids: CASSETGTSSDTQYF. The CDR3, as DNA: TGTGCCAGCAGTGAAACCGGGACTAGCTCAGATACGCAGTATTTT. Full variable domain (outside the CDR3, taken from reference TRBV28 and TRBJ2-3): DVKVTQSSRYLVKRTGEKVFLECVQDMDHENMFWYRQDPGLGLRLIYFSYDVKMKEKGDIPEGYSVSREKKERFSLILESASTNQTSMYLCASSETGTSSDTQYFGPGTRLTVL.

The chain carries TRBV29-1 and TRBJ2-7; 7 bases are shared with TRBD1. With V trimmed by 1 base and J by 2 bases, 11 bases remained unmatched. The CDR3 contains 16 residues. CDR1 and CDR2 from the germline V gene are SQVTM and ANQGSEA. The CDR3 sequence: CSVEALREGAAYEQYF. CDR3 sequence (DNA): TGCAGCGTTGAAGCTCTTCGAGAGGGGGCGGCCTACGAGCAGTACTTC.

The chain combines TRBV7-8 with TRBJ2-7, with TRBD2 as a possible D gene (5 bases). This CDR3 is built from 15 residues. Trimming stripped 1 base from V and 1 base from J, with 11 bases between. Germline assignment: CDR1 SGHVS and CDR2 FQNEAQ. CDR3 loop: CASSLVALASYEQYF. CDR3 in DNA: TGTGCCAGCAGCTTAGTCGCCCTAGCATCCTACGAGCAGTACTTC.

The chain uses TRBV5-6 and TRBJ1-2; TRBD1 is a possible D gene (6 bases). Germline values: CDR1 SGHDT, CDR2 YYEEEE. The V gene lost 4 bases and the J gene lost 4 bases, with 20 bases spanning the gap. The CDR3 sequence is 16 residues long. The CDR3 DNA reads TGTGCCAGCAGCCCGGGGCAGGGACAAGGCGTCTATGGCTACACCTTC. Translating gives CASSPGQGQGVYGYTF.

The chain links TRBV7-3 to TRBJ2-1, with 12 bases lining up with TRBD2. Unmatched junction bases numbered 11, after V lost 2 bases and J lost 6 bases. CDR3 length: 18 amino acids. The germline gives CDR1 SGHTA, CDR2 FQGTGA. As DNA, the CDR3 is TGTGCCAGCAGCTTAGCGACTAGCGGGAGCCGCTTCGGCAATGAGCAGTTCTTC. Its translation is CASSLATSGSRFGNEQFF.

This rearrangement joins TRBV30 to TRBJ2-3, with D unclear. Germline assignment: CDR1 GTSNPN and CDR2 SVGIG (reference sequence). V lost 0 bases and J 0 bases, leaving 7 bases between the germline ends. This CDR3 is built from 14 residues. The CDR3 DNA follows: TGTGCCTGGAGTGTACTCCCTAGCACAGATACGCAGTATTTT. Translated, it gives CAWSVLPSTDTQYF.

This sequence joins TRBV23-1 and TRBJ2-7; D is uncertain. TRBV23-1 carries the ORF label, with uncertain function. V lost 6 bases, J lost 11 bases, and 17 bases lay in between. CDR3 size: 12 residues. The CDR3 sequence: CASRTVPNSKYF. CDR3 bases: TGCGCCAGCAGAACGGTTCCGAACAGCAAGTACTTC.

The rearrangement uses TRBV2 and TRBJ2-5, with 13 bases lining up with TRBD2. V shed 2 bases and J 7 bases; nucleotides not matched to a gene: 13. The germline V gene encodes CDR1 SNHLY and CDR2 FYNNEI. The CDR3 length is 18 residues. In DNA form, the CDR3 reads TGTGCCAGCAGTGAAAGTCTACCGACTTGGACTAGCGGGGGGACCCAGTACTTC. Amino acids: CASSESLPTWTSGGTQYF.

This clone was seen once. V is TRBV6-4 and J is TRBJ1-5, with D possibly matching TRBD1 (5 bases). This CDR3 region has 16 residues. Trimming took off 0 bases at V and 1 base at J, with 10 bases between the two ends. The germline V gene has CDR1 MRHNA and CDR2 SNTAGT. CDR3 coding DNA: TGTGCCAGCAGTGACTCATCGGGGGAGAGCAATCAGCCCCAGCATTTT. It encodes CASSDSSGESNQPQHF.

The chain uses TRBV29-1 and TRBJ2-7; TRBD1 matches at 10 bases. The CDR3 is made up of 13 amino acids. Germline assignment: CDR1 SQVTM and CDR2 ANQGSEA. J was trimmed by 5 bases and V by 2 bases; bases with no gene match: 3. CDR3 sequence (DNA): TGCAGCGTTGAAACGACAGGGGGCCACGAGCAGTACTTC. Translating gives CSVETTGGHEQYF.

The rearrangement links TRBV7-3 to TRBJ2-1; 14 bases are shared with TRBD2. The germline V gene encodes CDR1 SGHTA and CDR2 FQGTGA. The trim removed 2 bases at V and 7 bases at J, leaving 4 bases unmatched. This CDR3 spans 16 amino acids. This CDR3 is CASSLQGLAGVNEQFF. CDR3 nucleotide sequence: TGTGCCAGCAGCTTACAGGGACTAGCGGGAGTGAATGAGCAGTTCTTC.

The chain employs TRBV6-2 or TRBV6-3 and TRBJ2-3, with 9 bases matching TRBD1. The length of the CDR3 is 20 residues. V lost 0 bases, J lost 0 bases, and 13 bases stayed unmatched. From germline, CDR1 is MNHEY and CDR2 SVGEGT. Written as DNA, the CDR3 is TGTGCCAGCAGTTACTCGAGCGGACAGGGGCTCGCCCCCAGCACAGATACGCAGTATTTT. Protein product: CASSYSSGQGLAPSTDTQYF.

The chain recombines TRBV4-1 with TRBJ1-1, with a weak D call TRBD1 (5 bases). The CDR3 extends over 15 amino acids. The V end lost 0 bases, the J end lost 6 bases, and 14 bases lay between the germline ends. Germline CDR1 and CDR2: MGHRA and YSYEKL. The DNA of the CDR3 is TGCGCCAGCAGCCAAGATAGCAGGGCTAATTCTGAAGCTTTCTTT. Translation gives CASSQDSRANSEAFF.